A selection of T cell receptor beta chains follows, all from one sample in a study of metastatic and nonmetastatic thyroid tumors. TCRdb re-called the PCR reads via MiXCR. In the table there are 15,000 to 18,000 clones, around 25% of which are singletons. What was sequenced was tumor tissue. The receptors come from a female donor with papillary thyroid cancer or a benign thyroid nodule (not recorded which). Some clones in this sample may be carry-over from other donors' samples. Both conserved end residues are part of each CDR3. The order of the fields is D gene, CDR3 length, V gene, J gene, CDR3 protein. A D gene is named only where the DNA matches it firmly.

D gene: TRBD2
CDR3 length: 15
V gene: TRBV9
J gene: TRBJ2-7
CDR3 protein: CASSPSGLAIYEQYF

D gene: -
CDR3 length: 18
V gene: TRBV7-8
J gene: TRBJ2-2
CDR3 protein: CASSHGVARERDTGELFF

D gene: -
CDR3 length: 13
V gene: TRBV6-1
J gene: TRBJ1-5
CDR3 protein: CASGGGSYQPQHF

D gene: TRBD2
CDR3 length: 15
V gene: TRBV9
J gene: TRBJ2-5
CDR3 protein: CASSATSGAQETQYF

D gene: -
CDR3 length: 15
V gene: TRBV18
J gene: TRBJ2-3
CDR3 protein: CANSTATDLSDTQYF

D gene: -
CDR3 length: 10
V gene: TRBV6-1
J gene: TRBJ2-5
CDR3 protein: CASGTETQYF

D gene: TRBD1
CDR3 length: 17
V gene: TRBV7-2
J gene: TRBJ2-7
CDR3 protein: CASSLTGGGTGVSEQYF

D gene: -
CDR3 length: 14
V gene: TRBV4-1
J gene: TRBJ1-1
CDR3 protein: CASSHRTENTEAFF

D gene: TRBD1
CDR3 length: 14
V gene: TRBV19
J gene: TRBJ2-5
CDR3 protein: CASSPGTGGETQYF

D gene: -
CDR3 length: 14
V gene: TRBV20-1
J gene: TRBJ2-1
CDR3 protein: CSARAPGRVYEQFF

D gene: TRBD1
CDR3 length: 14
V gene: TRBV15
J gene: TRBJ1-1
CDR3 protein: CATRPSGGYTEAFF

D gene: TRBD2
CDR3 length: 16
V gene: TRBV4-2
J gene: TRBJ2-6
CDR3 protein: CASSPTSSSGANVLTF

D gene: -
CDR3 length: 16
V gene: TRBV5-1
J gene: TRBJ2-1
CDR3 protein: CASRYEGSISYNEQFF

D gene: -
CDR3 length: 13
V gene: TRBV14
J gene: TRBJ1-1
CDR3 protein: CASNQWQNTEAFF

D gene: TRBD2
CDR3 length: 14
V gene: TRBV2
J gene: TRBJ2-3
CDR3 protein: CASSNRGGTDTQYF

D gene: TRBD1
CDR3 length: 14
V gene: TRBV6-4
J gene: TRBJ2-3
CDR3 protein: CASSDGQGADTQYF

D gene: -
CDR3 length: 16
V gene: TRBV11-1
J gene: TRBJ2-2
CDR3 protein: CASSLSSSRYTGELFF

D gene: -
CDR3 length: 14
V gene: TRBV6-5
J gene: TRBJ1-2
CDR3 protein: CASSYSFGGDGYTF

D gene: -
CDR3 length: 18
V gene: TRBV6-2/TRBV6-3
J gene: TRBJ2-7
CDR3 protein: CASSYQNFKGILGYEQYF

D gene: -
CDR3 length: 13
V gene: TRBV6-4
J gene: TRBJ2-2
CDR3 protein: CASSDSDTGELFF

D gene: TRBD2
CDR3 length: 16
V gene: TRBV11-3
J gene: TRBJ2-3
CDR3 protein: CASSFLLGLGTDTQYF

D gene: -
CDR3 length: 14
V gene: TRBV29-1
J gene: TRBJ2-7
CDR3 protein: CSVERELSSYEQYF

D gene: TRBD2
CDR3 length: 15
V gene: TRBV27
J gene: TRBJ2-1
CDR3 protein: CASSFSGRFVYEQFF

D gene: -
CDR3 length: 17
V gene: TRBV27
J gene: TRBJ1-1
CDR3 protein: CDSSLRGHTATDTEAFF

D gene: -
CDR3 length: 15
V gene: TRBV3-1
J gene: TRBJ1-1
CDR3 protein: CASSQGWGGNTEAFF

D gene: TRBD1
CDR3 length: 16
V gene: TRBV20-1
J gene: TRBJ1-5
CDR3 protein: CSAQFNPQGAGQPQHF

D gene: -
CDR3 length: 13
V gene: TRBV24-1
J gene: TRBJ1-2
CDR3 protein: CATSDWSGGGYTF

D gene: -
CDR3 length: 12
V gene: TRBV20-1
J gene: TRBJ1-6
CDR3 protein: CSARSGDSPLHF

D gene: TRBD1
CDR3 length: 15
V gene: TRBV18
J gene: TRBJ2-3
CDR3 protein: CASSPPTGGRDTQYF

D gene: -
CDR3 length: 13
V gene: TRBV5-1
J gene: TRBJ2-3
CDR3 protein: CASSSRRGDTQYF

D gene: TRBD1
CDR3 length: 15
V gene: TRBV19
J gene: TRBJ1-4
CDR3 protein: CASSSQGGFSEKLFF

D gene: TRBD2
CDR3 length: 16
V gene: TRBV6-1
J gene: TRBJ2-1
CDR3 protein: CASSTFLAGVDNEQFF

D gene: TRBD2
CDR3 length: 16
V gene: TRBV4-1
J gene: TRBJ2-7
CDR3 protein: CASSQDSGTSGYEQYF

D gene: -
CDR3 length: 13
V gene: TRBV6-1
J gene: TRBJ2-7
CDR3 protein: CASSKSVSYEQYF

D gene: -
CDR3 length: 15
V gene: TRBV19
J gene: TRBJ1-5
CDR3 protein: CASSWGGQGNQPQHF

D gene: TRBD1
CDR3 length: 16
V gene: TRBV28
J gene: TRBJ2-3
CDR3 protein: CASSLAGTGGTDTQYF

D gene: TRBD1
CDR3 length: 15
V gene: TRBV6-1
J gene: TRBJ1-2
CDR3 protein: CASSEGTGGYYGYTF

D gene: TRBD1
CDR3 length: 17
V gene: TRBV7-9
J gene: TRBJ1-6
CDR3 protein: CASSLRDRRAYNSPLHF

D gene: -
CDR3 length: 13
V gene: TRBV12-3/TRBV12-4
J gene: TRBJ2-1
CDR3 protein: CASSLLLYNEQFF

D gene: TRBD2
CDR3 length: 17
V gene: TRBV11-1
J gene: TRBJ2-2
CDR3 protein: CASSSLAGDPNTGELFF

D gene: TRBD2
CDR3 length: 16
V gene: TRBV7-2
J gene: TRBJ2-1
CDR3 protein: CASSYALAGSYNEQFF

D gene: -
CDR3 length: 14
V gene: TRBV11-2
J gene: TRBJ2-2
CDR3 protein: CASSQGPLTGELFF

D gene: -
CDR3 length: 13
V gene: TRBV7-2
J gene: TRBJ1-1
CDR3 protein: CASSSLDRHEAFF

D gene: -
CDR3 length: 14
V gene: TRBV30
J gene: TRBJ1-4
CDR3 protein: CAWNSPGLREKLFF

D gene: -
CDR3 length: 15
V gene: TRBV5-4
J gene: TRBJ1-2
CDR3 protein: CASSPGEVTSYGYTF

D gene: TRBD2
CDR3 length: 13
V gene: TRBV29-1
J gene: TRBJ2-5
CDR3 protein: CSAVTSGKETQYF

D gene: -
CDR3 length: 20
V gene: TRBV19
J gene: TRBJ2-4
CDR3 protein: CASSIVPLTGPTLYKNIQYF

D gene: -
CDR3 length: 13
V gene: TRBV6-2/TRBV6-3
J gene: TRBJ2-7
CDR3 protein: CASSSHTNYEQYF